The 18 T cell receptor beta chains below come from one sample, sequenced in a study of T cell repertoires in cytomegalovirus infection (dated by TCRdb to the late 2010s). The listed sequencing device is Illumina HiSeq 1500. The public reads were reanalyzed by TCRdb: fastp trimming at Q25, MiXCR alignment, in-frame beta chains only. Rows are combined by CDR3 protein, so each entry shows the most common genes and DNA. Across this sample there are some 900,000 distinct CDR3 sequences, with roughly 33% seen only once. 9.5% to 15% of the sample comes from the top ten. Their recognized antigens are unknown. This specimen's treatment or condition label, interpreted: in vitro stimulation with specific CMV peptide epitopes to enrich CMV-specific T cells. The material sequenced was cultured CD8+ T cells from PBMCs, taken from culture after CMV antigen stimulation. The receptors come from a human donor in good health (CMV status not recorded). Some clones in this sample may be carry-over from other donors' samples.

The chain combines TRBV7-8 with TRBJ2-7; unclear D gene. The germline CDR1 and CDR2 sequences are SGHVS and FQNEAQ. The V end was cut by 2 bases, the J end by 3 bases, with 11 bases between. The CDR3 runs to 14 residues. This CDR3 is CASSLRGIYYEQYF. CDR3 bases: TGTGCCAGCAGCTTACGCGGTATTTACTACGAGCAGTACTTC.

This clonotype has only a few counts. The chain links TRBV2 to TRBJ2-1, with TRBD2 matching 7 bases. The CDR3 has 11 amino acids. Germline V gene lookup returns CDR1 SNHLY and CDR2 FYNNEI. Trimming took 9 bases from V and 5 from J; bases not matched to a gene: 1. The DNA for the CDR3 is TGTGCCAGGGGGGGGAACAATGAGCAGTTCTTC. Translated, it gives CARGGNNEQFF.

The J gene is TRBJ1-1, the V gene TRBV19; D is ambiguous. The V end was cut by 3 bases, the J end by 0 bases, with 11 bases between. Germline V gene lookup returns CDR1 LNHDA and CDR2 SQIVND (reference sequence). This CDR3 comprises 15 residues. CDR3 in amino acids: CASSILTEMNTEAFF. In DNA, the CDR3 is TGTGCCAGTAGTATTCTCACAGAAATGAACACTGAAGCTTTCTTT.

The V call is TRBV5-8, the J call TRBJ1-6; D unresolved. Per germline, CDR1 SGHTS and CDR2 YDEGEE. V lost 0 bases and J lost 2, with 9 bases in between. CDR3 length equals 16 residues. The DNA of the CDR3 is TGTGCCAGCAGCTTGGTGCCGTTTCCCTATAATTCACCCCTCCACTTT. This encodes CASSLVPFPYNSPLHF.

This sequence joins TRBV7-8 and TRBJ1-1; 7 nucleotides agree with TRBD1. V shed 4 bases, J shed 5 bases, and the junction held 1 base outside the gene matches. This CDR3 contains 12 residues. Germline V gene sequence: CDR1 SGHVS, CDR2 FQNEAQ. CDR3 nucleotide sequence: TGTGCCAGCAGCTGGGGACAGACTGAAGCTTTCTTT. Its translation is CASSWGQTEAFF. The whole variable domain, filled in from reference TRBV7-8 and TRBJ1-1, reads GAGVSQSPRYKVAKRGQDVALRCDPISGHVSLFWYQQALGQGPEFLTYFQNEAQLDKSGLPSDRFFAERPEGSVSTLKIQRTQQEDSAVYLCASSWGQTEAFFGQGTRLTVV.

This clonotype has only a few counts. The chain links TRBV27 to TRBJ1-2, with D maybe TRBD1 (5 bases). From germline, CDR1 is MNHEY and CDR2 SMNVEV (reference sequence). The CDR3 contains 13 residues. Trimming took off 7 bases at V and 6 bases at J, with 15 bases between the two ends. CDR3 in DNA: TGTGCCAGCAAGGACCGGGCAGGGAATGGCTACACCTTC. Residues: CASKDRAGNGYTF.

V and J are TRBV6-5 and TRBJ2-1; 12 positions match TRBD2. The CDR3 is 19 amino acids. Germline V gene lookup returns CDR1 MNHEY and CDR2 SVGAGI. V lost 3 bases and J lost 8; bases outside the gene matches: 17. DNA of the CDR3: TGTGCCAGCAGTTATTCGCCGGGACTAGCGGGTAAGAAGGAGGATGAGCAGTTCTTC. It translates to CASSYSPGLAGKKEDEQFF.

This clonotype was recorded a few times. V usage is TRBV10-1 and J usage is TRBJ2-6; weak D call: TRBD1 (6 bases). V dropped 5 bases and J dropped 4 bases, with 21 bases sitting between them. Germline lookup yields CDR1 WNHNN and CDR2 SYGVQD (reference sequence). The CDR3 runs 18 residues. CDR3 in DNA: TGCGCCAGCAGTAACGGACAGCCTTTCAGGGCAGGGGCCAACGTCCTGACTTTC. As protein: CASSNGQPFRAGANVLTF.

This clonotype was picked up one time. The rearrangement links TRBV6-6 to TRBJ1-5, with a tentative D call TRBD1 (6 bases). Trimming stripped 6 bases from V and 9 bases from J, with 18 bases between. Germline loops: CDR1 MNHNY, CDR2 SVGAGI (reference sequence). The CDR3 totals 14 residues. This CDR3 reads CASSPSRGLGPQHF. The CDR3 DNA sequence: TGTGCCAGCAGCCCCAGCAGGGGCCTGGGGCCCCAGCATTTT.

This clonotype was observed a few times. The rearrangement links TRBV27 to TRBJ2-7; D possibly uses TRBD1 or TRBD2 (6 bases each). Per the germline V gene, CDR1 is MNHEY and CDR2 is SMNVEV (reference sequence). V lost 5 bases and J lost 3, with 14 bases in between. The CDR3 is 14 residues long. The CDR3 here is CASSMRGAIYEQYF. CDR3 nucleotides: TGTGCCAGCAGTATGAGGGGGGCCATCTACGAGCAGTACTTC.

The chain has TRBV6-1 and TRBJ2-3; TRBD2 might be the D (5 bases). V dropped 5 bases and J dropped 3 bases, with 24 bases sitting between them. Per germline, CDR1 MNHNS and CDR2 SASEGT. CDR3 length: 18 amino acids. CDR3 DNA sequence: TGTGCCAGCAGTCCCCTAAGAGGGTCAGTAGAGATAACAGATACGCAGTATTTT. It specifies CASSPLRGSVEITDTQYF.

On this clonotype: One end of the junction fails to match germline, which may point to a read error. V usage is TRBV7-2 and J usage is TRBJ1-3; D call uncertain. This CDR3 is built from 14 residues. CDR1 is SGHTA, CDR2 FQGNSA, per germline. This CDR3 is CASKQLTSGNTVYF. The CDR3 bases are TGTGCCAGCAAACAGCTCACCTCTGGAAACACCGTATATTTT.

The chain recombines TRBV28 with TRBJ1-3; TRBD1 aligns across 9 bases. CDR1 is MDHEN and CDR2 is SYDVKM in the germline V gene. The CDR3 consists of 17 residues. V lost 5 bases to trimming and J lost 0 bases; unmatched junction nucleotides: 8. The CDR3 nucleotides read TGTGCCAGCAGTGCTTGGGACAGGGCCCTCTCTGGAAACACCATATATTTT. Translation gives CASSAWDRALSGNTIYF.

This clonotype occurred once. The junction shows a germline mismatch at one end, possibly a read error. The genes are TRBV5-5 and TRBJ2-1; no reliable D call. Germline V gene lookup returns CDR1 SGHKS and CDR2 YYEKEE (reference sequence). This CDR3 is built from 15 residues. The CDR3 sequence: CTSSLIGLGNGEQFF. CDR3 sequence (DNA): TGTACCAGCAGCTTGATTGGGTTAGGTAATGGTGAGCAGTTCTTC.

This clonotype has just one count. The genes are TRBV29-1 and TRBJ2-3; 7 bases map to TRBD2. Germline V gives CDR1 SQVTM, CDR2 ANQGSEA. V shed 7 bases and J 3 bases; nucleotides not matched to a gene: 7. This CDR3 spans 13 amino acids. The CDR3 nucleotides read TGCAGCGCCCTCAGCGGGGAAACAGATACGCAGTATTTT. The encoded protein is CSALSGETDTQYF.

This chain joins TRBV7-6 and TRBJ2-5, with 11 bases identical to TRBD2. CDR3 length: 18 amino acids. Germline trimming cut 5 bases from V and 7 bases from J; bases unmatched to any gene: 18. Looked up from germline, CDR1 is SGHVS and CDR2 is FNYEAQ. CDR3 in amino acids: CASSRSTSLAGGIGTQYF. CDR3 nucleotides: TGTGCCAGCAGCCGCTCCACATCCTTAGCGGGGGGGATTGGGACCCAGTACTTC.

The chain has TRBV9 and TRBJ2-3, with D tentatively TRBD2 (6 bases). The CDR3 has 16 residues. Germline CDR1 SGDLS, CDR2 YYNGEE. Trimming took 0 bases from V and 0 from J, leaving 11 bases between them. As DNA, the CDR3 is TGTGCCAGCAGCGTAGGTTTGCGGGAAAGCACAGATACGCAGTATTTT. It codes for CASSVGLRESTDTQYF.

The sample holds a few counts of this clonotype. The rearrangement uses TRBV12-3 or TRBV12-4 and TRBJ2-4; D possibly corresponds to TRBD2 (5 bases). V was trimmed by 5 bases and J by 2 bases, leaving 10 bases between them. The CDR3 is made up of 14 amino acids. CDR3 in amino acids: CASSLEVTKNIQYF. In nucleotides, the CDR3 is TGTGCCAGCAGTCTGGAGGTAACCAAAAACATTCAGTACTTC.